Below, one TCR beta chain is given with its context. This record comes from a study of blood T cell repertoires in COVID-19. Study overall: Samples came from the United States, Italy and Spain, spanning acute and convalescent COVID-19.

Produced via immunoSEQ multiplex PCR; TCRdb's table is partial and in-frame only. The sample consists of a few hundred thousand clones, around nine tenths of them appearing once. V shed 1 base, J shed 2 bases, and the junction held 10 bases outside the gene matches. Germline CDR1 reads SNHLY; CDR2 reads FYNNEI. The CDR3 loop spans 18 amino acids. The receptor's source is a man between 25 and 39 years old who had recovered from COVID-19. The rearrangement uses TRBV2 and TRBJ1-5; 8 bases are shared with TRBD1. Sequencing was performed on PBMCs or T cells enriched from blood (not recorded which). CDR3 protein: CASSEGSGGNVGNQPQHF. The DNA for the CDR3 is TGTGCCAGCAGTGAAGGGTCAGGGGGCAATGTAGGCAATCAGCCCCAGCATTTT.